This T cell receptor (beta chain) was captured by sequencing in a study of blood T cell repertoires in COVID-19. At the level of the study: Donors in the United States, Italy and Spain gave samples during acute or convalescent COVID-19. The cDNA or gDNA used as material had been derived from T cells, B-cell-depleted T cells, or PBMCs.

Original processing notes: Quantification of nucleated cells was approximated via reference gene primer amplification. Here immunoSEQ multiplex PCR was the method, and the copy in TCRdb shows in-frame clones only, minus some. V, J and clone size are taken as reported in that table, and D and trimming were inferred from the DNA itself. The sample holds fewer than 250,000 clones, about 90% seen once. The ends were cut back, 0 bases at V and 1 base at J, with 9 bases in the middle. CDR1 and CDR2 from the germline V gene are MNHEY and SVGAGI. The CDR3 totals 15 residues. Sample: peripheral blood. The TCR originated in a woman aged 60-75 years with acute or convalescent COVID-19. This chain joins TRBV6-5 and TRBJ2-5; D gene unclear. Here the CDR3 DNA reads TGTGCCAGCAGTTACTCGTGGAGCCTCCAAGAGACCCAGTACTTC. Translated: CASSYSWSLQETQYF.